This passage covers 14 T cell receptor beta chains from one sample sequenced in a study of cytomegalovirus exposure and HLA in healthy donors (dated by TCRdb to the late 2010s). Receptor libraries were prepared by the immunoSEQ multiplex PCR assay. TCRdb mirrors the immuneACCESS table, restricted to in-frame sequences. Some clones are absent from its copies; in checked studies, under half trace to an unresolved V gene, and the reason for the others is unknown. Within this sample are 100,000 to 150,000 clones, with 85% to 90% of them counted one time only. The top ten clonotypes cover roughly 1.2% of the sample. The sample was PBMCs. These receptors were taken from a woman under 30 in good health and CMV-seronegative.

This clone was found once. Here the CDR3 DNA reads TGTGCCAGCAGCTTCAACGGGGGGGCCTGGGCCTACAATGAGCAGTTCTTC. Its protein is CASSFNGGAWAYNEQFF. V and J are TRBV7-3 and TRBJ2-1, with 8 nucleotides matching TRBD2. Germline trimming cut 3 bases from V and 2 bases from J; bases unmatched to any gene: 9. CDR1 and CDR2 from the germline V gene are SGHTA and FQGTGA. This CDR3 comprises 17 residues.

This clone has a handful of counts. The rearrangement uses TRBV19 and TRBJ1-1; D perhaps matches TRBD1 (5 bases). V lost 7 bases and J 2 bases, leaving 11 bases between the germline ends. CDR1 LNHDA and CDR2 SQIVND come from the germline V gene (reference sequence). The CDR3 has 13 amino acids. In DNA, the CDR3 is TGTGCCAGTACCTGGGGGGGAAACACTGAAGCTTTCTTT. The encoded protein is CASTWGGNTEAFF.

This chain uses TRBV7-2 with TRBJ1-1, with D possibly TRBD1 on 5 matching bases. Germline V CDR1 and CDR2: SGHTA, FQGNSA. Trimming took 2 bases from V and 4 from J, leaving 14 bases between them. This CDR3 is 15 amino acids long. Here the CDR3 reads CASSLRGTPLTEAFF. The CDR3 region has the DNA TGTGCCAGCAGCTTAAGGGGCACCCCGCTCACTGAAGCTTTCTTT.

V and J are TRBV2 and TRBJ1-1; TRBD1 aligns across 8 bases. The V and J ends lost 5 bases and 5 bases, in that order; junction bases with no gene match: 7. The CDR3 totals 14 residues. CDR1 and CDR2 from the germline V gene are SNHLY and FYNNEI. The CDR3, as DNA: TGTGCCAGCAGTTCCACGGACAGGGATACTGAAGCTTTCTTT. Translation: CASSSTDRDTEAFF.

The chain carries TRBV5-6 and TRBJ2-5; TRBD1 matches 9 bases. CDR1 is SGHDT, CDR2 YYEEEE, per germline. The J segment lost 5 bases and the V segment lost 1 base, leaving 6 bases of the junction unmatched. The CDR3 has 15 amino acids. CDR3 bases: TGTGCCAGCAGCTTGAGGACAGGGGTCGTGGAGACCCAGTACTTC. Protein sequence: CASSLRTGVVETQYF.

This chain joins TRBV29-1 and TRBJ2-5; TRBD1 matches at 10 bases. The CDR3 consists of 16 residues. In germline, CDR1 is SQVTM, CDR2 ANQGSEA. Unmatched junction bases numbered 12, after V lost 4 bases and J lost 4 bases. The CDR3 region has the DNA TGCAGCGTTGCGGGGACAGGGGCTACCCCAGGAGAGACCCAGTACTTC. Its protein is CSVAGTGATPGETQYF.

This clone was observed a single time. The CDR3 sequence: CASSQVLSGGAGETQYF. Written as DNA, the CDR3 is TGCGCCAGCAGCCAAGTTCTCAGCGGGGGGGCTGGGGAGACCCAGTACTTC. V gene TRBV4-1 combines with J gene TRBJ2-5; 10 bases agree with TRBD2. Germline V gives CDR1 MGHRA, CDR2 YSYEKL. The CDR3 spans 17 residues. V shed 1 base, J shed 5 bases, and the junction held 10 bases outside the gene matches.

This clone was observed a single time. V and J are TRBV10-3 and TRBJ2-7; D unclear. The germline V and J ends were trimmed by 3 bases and 3 bases, with 9 bases remaining between them. Germline V gene sequence: CDR1 ENHRY, CDR2 SYGVKD. The CDR3 runs 13 residues. CDR3 residues: CAISDWRHYEQYF. The CDR3 region has the DNA TGTGCCATCAGTGATTGGCGGCACTACGAGCAGTACTTC.

The gene calls are TRBV10-3 and TRBJ2-1; a weak D match, TRBD2 (6 bases). Trimming shortened V by 6 bases and J by 0 bases, and 9 bases separated the two germline ends. Looked up from germline, CDR1 is ENHRY and CDR2 is SYGVKD. The CDR3 spans 14 residues. The CDR3 is CAISGGSSYNEQFF. Written as DNA, the CDR3 is TGTGCCATCAGCGGGGGAAGCTCCTACAATGAGCAGTTCTTC.

V usage is TRBV11-3 and J usage is TRBJ1-5, with a possible D match to TRBD1 (5 bases). The germline V and J ends were trimmed by 0 bases and 6 bases, with 21 bases remaining between them. The CDR3 covers 18 residues. CDR1 and CDR2 (germline): SGHNT, YENEEA. The CDR3 DNA sequence: TGTGCCAGCAGCTTAGATCAGGGCGGCTCCGGAGCAAGTCAGCCCCAGCATTTT. As protein: CASSLDQGGSGASQPQHF.

The genes are TRBV28 and TRBJ1-2; no firm D call. Germline CDR1 MDHEN, CDR2 SYDVKM. CDR3 length: 12 residues. Trimming shortened V by 7 bases and J by 4 bases, and 10 bases separated the two germline ends. CDR3 protein: CASNRAPYGYTF. CDR3 coding DNA: TGTGCCAGCAATCGAGCCCCCTATGGCTACACCTTC.

The chain combines TRBV19 with TRBJ1-5, with a weak D call TRBD1 (6 bases). Trimming cost V 8 bases and J 6 bases, with 17 bases left between them. CDR1 is LNHDA and CDR2 is SQIVND in the germline V gene (reference sequence). The length of the CDR3 is 14 residues. CDR3 protein: CASLQGIRGQPQHF. The CDR3 DNA reads TGTGCCAGTTTACAGGGAATACGCGGTCAGCCCCAGCATTTT.

The rearrangement uses TRBV2 and TRBJ1-3; a possible D gene is TRBD1 (6 bases). Germline V CDR1 and CDR2: SNHLY, FYNNEI. This CDR3 contains 17 residues. Deletions cut 0 bases from V and 4 bases from J, with 16 bases between. DNA for the CDR3: TGTGCCAGCAGTGAAGCCGGACAGCCAGCATTCGGAAACACCATATATTTT. It is translated as CASSEAGQPAFGNTIYF.

V and J are TRBV4-2 and TRBJ2-7; TRBD1 is a possible D gene (6 bases). The CDR3 spans 14 residues. Germline V gene sequence: CDR1 LGHNA, CDR2 YNFKEQ. V was clipped by 0 bases and J by 4 bases, with 10 bases between them. For the CDR3, the DNA is TGTGCCAGCAGCCAAGATGGGGGCTCGTACGAGCAGTACTTC. Amino acids: CASSQDGGSYEQYF.